These 20 T cell receptor beta chains were all obtained from the same sample, sequenced in a study of CD8 T cells in Susac syndrome. With random hexamers, 0.5 to 1 ug RNA was reverse transcribed. In TCRdb, the immunoSEQ multiplex PCR reads were re-called with MiXCR into one record per CDR3 protein. The sample has 190,000 or so distinct CDR3 sequences; roughly 96% are singletons. Sequenced sample: CD4+ T cells from PBMCs. These receptors all come from a human donor with multiple sclerosis.

This chain links TRBV30 with TRBJ2-7; no firm D call. Per the germline V gene, CDR1 is GTSNPN and CDR2 is SVGIG (reference sequence). The ends were cut back, 0 bases at V and 0 bases at J, with 9 bases in the middle. This CDR3 is 14 amino acids long. The CDR3 loop reads CAWSVLVNSYEQYF. The CDR3 nucleotides are TGTGCCTGGAGTGTGCTAGTGAACTCCTACGAGCAGTACTTC.

The gene calls are TRBV9 and TRBJ2-5; D not certain. The CDR3 totals 14 residues. From germline, CDR1 is SGDLS and CDR2 YYNGEE. V lost 0 bases to trimming and J lost 4 bases, with 10 bases between them. The CDR3 here is CASSVASGRETQYF. As DNA, the CDR3 is TGTGCCAGCAGCGTAGCTTCTGGTCGAGAGACCCAGTACTTC.

The chain carries TRBV5-1 and TRBJ1-1; maybe TRBD1 (6 bases). Trimming left V 4 bases short and J 0 bases short, with 10 bases between. There are 14 residues in the CDR3. The germline V gene encodes CDR1 SGHRS and CDR2 YFSETQ. The CDR3 here is CASSKDSMNTEAFF. The CDR3 coding sequence is TGCGCCAGCAGCAAGGACAGCATGAACACTGAAGCTTTCTTT.

This clonotype was recorded only once. The chain joins TRBV6-5 to TRBJ1-2; D is undetermined. Trimming took off 6 bases at V and 7 bases at J, with 15 bases between the two ends. The length of the CDR3 is 13 residues. Germline CDR1 and CDR2: MNHEY and SVGAGI. The CDR3 DNA reads TGTGCCAGCAGCTGGAACGGGCGCCTTGGCTACACCTTC. It is translated as CASSWNGRLGYTF.

The chain combines TRBV18 with TRBJ1-5; D remains unclear. Germline CDR1 and CDR2: KGHSH and LQKENI. V lost 3 bases and J lost 5, with 11 bases in between. This CDR3 spans 14 amino acids. CDR3 protein: CASSPLPGDQPQHF. The DNA for the CDR3 is TGTGCCAGCTCACCGCTCCCTGGCGATCAGCCCCAGCATTTT.

The V and J genes are TRBV29-1 and TRBJ2-1, with 10 bases matching TRBD2. The V gene end was trimmed by 7 bases and the J gene end by 8 bases; junction bases not matched to a gene: 8. CDR3 length equals 13 residues. CDR1 and CDR2 from the germline V gene are SQVTM and ANQGSEA. CDR3 coding DNA: TGCAGCGCACTTACTAGCGGGAAGTATGAGCAGTTCTTC. As protein: CSALTSGKYEQFF.

The chain uses TRBV9 and TRBJ2-3; D call uncertain. This CDR3 comprises 14 residues. Trimming stripped 2 bases from V and 2 bases from J, with 9 bases between. CDR1 is SGDLS, CDR2 YYNGEE, per germline. CDR3 in DNA: TGTGCCAGCAGCGTCCATACAAACACAGATACGCAGTATTTT. This encodes CASSVHTNTDTQYF.

The chain uses TRBV5-4 and TRBJ1-2; tentatively, D is TRBD1 (6 bases). With 4 bases removed from V and 9 bases from J, the gap between germline ends came to 16 bases. Looked up from germline, CDR1 is SGHNT and CDR2 is YYREEE (reference sequence). This CDR3 has 13 residues. CDR3 protein: CASSGGQRISYTF. The CDR3 DNA reads TGTGCCAGCAGCGGGGGACAAAGGATTAGCTACACCTTC.

The chain joins TRBV5-1 to TRBJ1-1; D remains unclear. V dropped 5 bases and J dropped 3 bases, with 14 bases sitting between them. CDR3 length: 14 residues. CDR1 is SGHRS, CDR2 YFSETQ, per germline. The CDR3 nucleotides are TGCGCCAGCAGGAACCTCAACTCCGACACTGAAGCTTTCTTT. Its translation is CASRNLNSDTEAFF. Drawing the rest from reference TRBV5-1 and TRBJ1-1, the complete variable domain is KAGVTQTPRYLIKTRGQQVTLSCSPISGHRSVSWYQQTPGQGLQFLFEYFSETQRNKGNFPGRFSGRQFSNSRSEMNVSTLELGDSALYLCASRNLNSDTEAFFGQGTRLTVV.

CDR3 sequence (DNA): TGTGCCAGCAGCCAAGATAAGGGACCATCTTCGACTGGGGCCAACGTCCTGACTTTC. Its translation: CASSQDKGPSSTGANVLTF. This rearrangement joins TRBV4-2 to TRBJ2-6; TRBD1 or TRBD2 may be the D gene (5 bases each). This CDR3 has 19 amino acids. Trimming took 0 bases from V and 2 from J, leaving 17 bases between them. Germline CDR1 is LGHNA and CDR2 is YNFKEQ.

The V and J genes are TRBV29-1 and TRBJ2-1; D gene ambiguous. V shed 4 bases and J shed 5 bases, with 12 bases lying between them. This CDR3 contains 13 residues. CDR1 is SQVTM, CDR2 ANQGSEA, per germline. CDR3 region: CSVGSPRHNEQFF. The CDR3 region has the DNA TGCAGCGTTGGATCCCCGCGTCACAATGAGCAGTTCTTC.

The V gene is TRBV20-1, the J gene TRBJ2-5; TRBD2 might be the D (6 bases). The V gene lost 1 base and the J gene lost 9 bases, with 18 bases spanning the gap. Germline V gives CDR1 DFQATT, CDR2 SNEGSKA (reference sequence). This CDR3 spans 14 amino acids. CDR3 DNA: TGCAGTGCTAGAGTTAGCGGTACCGAAACGGCCCAGTACTTC. The encoded protein is CSARVSGTETAQYF.

The rearrangement joins TRBV4-1 to TRBJ2-5, with TRBD1 matching 8 bases. This CDR3 comprises 15 residues. CDR1 and CDR2 (germline): MGHRA, YSYEKL. Losses at the gene ends were 3 bases for V and 5 bases for J; bases not matched to a gene: 8. DNA for the CDR3: TGCGCCAGCAGCCAGGGCAGGGGGCGCGGCGAGACCCAGTACTTC. Translation: CASSQGRGRGETQYF.

The gene calls are TRBV3-1 and TRBJ1-2, with TRBD1 identical over 9 bases. J lost 5 bases, V lost 4 bases, and 5 bases had no gene match. CDR1 LGHDT and CDR2 YNNKEL come from the germline V gene (reference sequence). The CDR3 consists of 14 residues. CDR3 in DNA: TGTGCCAGCAGCCGCCTCGGGACAGGGTATGGCTACACCTTC. It yields the protein CASSRLGTGYGYTF.

The genes are TRBV5-6 and TRBJ1-2; D not certain. Per the germline V gene, CDR1 is SGHDT and CDR2 is YYEEEE. The CDR3 has 13 residues. The ends were cut back, 4 bases at V and 4 bases at J, with 11 bases in the middle. The CDR3 is CASSPGRVYGYTF. CDR3 nucleotide sequence: TGTGCCAGCAGCCCCGGTCGGGTCTATGGCTACACCTTC.

The J gene is TRBJ2-1, the V gene TRBV24-1; D is ambiguous. Germline V gives CDR1 KGHDR, CDR2 SFDVKD. This CDR3 comprises 15 residues. V was shortened by 4 bases and J by 5 bases, with 14 bases between the two germline ends. CDR3 bases: TGTGCCACCAGTGACGCTAGGGTGAGAGACAATGAGCAGTTCTTC. This sequence encodes CATSDARVRDNEQFF.

The V gene is TRBV2, the J gene TRBJ2-1; 7 positions agree with TRBD1. The CDR3 length is 12 residues. Germline V lookup: CDR1 SNHLY, CDR2 FYNNEI. The V and J ends lost 5 bases and 6 bases, in that order; junction bases with no gene match: 1. The chain's CDR3 is CASSNRGNEQFF. CDR3 coding DNA: TGTGCCAGCAGTAACAGGGGCAATGAGCAGTTCTTC.

This clonotype was seen just once. CDR3 nucleotide sequence: TGCAGTGCTAGAGATAGCCAGCGGAGGTACGAGCAGTACTTC. Its translation: CSARDSQRRYEQYF. V usage is TRBV20-1 and J usage is TRBJ2-7; D possibly corresponds to TRBD2 (5 bases). The V gene lost 0 bases and the J gene lost 4 bases, with 13 bases spanning the gap. Germline CDR1 DFQATT, CDR2 SNEGSKA (reference sequence). The CDR3 sequence is 14 residues long.

This sequence joins TRBV7-3 and TRBJ1-1, with D maybe TRBD1 (6 bases). Trimming took 4 bases from V and 1 from J, leaving 10 bases between them. From germline, CDR1 is SGHTA and CDR2 FQGTGA. The CDR3 totals 14 residues. The CDR3 coding sequence is TGTGCCAGCAGCTCGGGACATTCGAACACTGAAGCTTTCTTT. It encodes CASSSGHSNTEAFF. Full variable domain (missing parts from reference TRBV7-3 and TRBJ1-1): GAGVSQTPSNKVTEKGKYVELRCDPISGHTALYWYRQSLGQGPEFLIYFQGTGAADDSGLPNDRFFAVRPEGSVSTLKIQRTERGDSAVYLCASSSGHSNTEAFFGQGTRLTVV.

This chain joins TRBV9 and TRBJ2-1; D may correspond to TRBD1 or TRBD2 (5 bases each). The CDR3 is 16 amino acids. Trimming took 2 bases from V and 4 from J, leaving 16 bases between them. Germline-derived CDR1 and CDR2 are SGDLS and YYNGEE. In DNA, the CDR3 is TGTGCCAGCAGCGTGGCCGGGACGAGAGGTTACAATGAGCAGTTCTTC. Translation gives CASSVAGTRGYNEQFF.